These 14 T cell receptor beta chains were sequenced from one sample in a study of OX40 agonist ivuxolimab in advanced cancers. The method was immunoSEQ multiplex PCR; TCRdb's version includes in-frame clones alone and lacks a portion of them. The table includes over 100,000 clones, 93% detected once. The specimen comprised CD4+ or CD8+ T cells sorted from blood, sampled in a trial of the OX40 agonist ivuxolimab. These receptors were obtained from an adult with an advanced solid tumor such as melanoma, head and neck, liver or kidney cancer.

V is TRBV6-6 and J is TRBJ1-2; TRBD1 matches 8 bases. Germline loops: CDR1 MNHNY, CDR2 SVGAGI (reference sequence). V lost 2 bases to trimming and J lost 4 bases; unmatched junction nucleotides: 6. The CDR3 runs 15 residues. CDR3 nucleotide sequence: TGTGCCAGCAGTTACGAGGACAGGGCGGGCTATGGCTACACCTTC. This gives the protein CASSYEDRAGYGYTF.

The CDR3 coding sequence is TGTGCCAGCAGCTTTCGTCTGGGACAGGCCAAAAACATTCAGTACTTC. It codes for CASSFRLGQAKNIQYF. The chain has TRBV5-6 and TRBJ2-4, with TRBD1 identical over 7 bases. The germline V gene encodes CDR1 SGHDT and CDR2 YYEEEE. CDR3 length equals 16 residues. V was clipped by 2 bases and J by 1 base; unmatched bases: 6.

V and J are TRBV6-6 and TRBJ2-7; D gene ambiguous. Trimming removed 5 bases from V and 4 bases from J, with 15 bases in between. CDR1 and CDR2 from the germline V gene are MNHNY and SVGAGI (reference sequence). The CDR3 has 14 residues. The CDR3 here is CASSMAQLGYEQYF. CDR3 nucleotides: TGTGCCAGCAGTATGGCACAACTCGGGTACGAGCAGTACTTC.

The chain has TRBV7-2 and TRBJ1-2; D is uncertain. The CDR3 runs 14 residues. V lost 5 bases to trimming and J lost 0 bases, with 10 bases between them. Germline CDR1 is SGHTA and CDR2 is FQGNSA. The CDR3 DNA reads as TGTGCCAGCAGCCCCGGACGGGCTAACTATGGCTACACCTTC. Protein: CASSPGRANYGYTF.

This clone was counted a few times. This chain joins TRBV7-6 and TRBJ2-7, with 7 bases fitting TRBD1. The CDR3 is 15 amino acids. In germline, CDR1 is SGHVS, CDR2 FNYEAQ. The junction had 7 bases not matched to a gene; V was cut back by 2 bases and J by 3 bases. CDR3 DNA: TGTGCCAGCAGCTTAAAACCGGGACAGAACTACGAGCAGTACTTC. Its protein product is CASSLKPGQNYEQYF.

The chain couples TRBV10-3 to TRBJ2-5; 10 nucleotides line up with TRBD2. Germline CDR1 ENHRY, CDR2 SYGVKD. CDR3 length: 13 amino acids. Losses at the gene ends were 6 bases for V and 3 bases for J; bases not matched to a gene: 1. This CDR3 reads CAISGTSEETQYF. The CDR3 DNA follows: TGTGCCATCAGCGGGACTAGCGAAGAGACCCAGTACTTC.

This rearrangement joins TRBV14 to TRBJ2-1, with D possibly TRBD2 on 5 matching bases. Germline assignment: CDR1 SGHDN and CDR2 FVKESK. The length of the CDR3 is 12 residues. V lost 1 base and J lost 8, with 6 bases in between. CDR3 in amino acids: CASSQGRYEQFF. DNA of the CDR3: TGTGCCAGCAGCCAAGGGAGGTATGAGCAGTTCTTC.

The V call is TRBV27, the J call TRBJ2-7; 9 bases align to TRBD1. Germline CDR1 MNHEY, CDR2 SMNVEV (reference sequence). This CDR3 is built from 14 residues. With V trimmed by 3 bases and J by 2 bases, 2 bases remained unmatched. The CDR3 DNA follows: TGTGCCAGCAGTTTGAGACAGGGGGCCTACGAGCAGTACTTC. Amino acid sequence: CASSLRQGAYEQYF.

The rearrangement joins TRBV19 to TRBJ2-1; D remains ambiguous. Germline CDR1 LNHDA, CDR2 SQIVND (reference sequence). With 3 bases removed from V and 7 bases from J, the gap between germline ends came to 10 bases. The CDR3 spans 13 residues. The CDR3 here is CASSIPPRNEQFF. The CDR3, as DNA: TGTGCCAGTAGTATCCCACCCAGGAATGAGCAGTTCTTC.

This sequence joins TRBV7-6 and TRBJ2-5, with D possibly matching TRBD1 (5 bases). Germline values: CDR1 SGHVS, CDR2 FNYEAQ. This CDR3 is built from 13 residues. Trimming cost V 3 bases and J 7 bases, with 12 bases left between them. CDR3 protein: CASSFLGEGTQYF. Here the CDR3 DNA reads TGTGCCAGCAGCTTCCTAGGGGAAGGGACCCAGTACTTC. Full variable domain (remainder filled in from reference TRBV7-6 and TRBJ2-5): GAGVSQSPRYKVTKRGQDVALRCDPISGHVSLYWYRQALGQGPEFLTYFNYEAQQDKSGLPNDRFSAERPEGSISTLTIQRTEQRDSAMYRCASSFLGEGTQYFGPGTRLLVL.

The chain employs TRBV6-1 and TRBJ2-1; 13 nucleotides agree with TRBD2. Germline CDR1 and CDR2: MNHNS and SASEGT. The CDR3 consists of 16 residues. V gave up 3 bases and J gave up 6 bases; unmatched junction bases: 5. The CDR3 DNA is TGTGCCAGCAGTGATTGGGGACTAGCGGGGTTCAATGAGCAGTTCTTC. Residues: CASSDWGLAGFNEQFF.

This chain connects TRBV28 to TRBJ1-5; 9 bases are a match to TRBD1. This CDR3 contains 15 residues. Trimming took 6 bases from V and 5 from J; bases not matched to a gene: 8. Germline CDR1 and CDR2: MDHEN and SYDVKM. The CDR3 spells CASSTGGQGDQPQHF. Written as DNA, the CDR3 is TGTGCCAGCAGCACAGGGGGACAGGGCGATCAGCCCCAGCATTTT.

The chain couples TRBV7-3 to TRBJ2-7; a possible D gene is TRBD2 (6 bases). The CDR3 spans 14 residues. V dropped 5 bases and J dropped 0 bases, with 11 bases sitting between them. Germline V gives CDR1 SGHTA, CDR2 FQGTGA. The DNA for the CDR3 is TGTGCCAGCAGCCCTGGGACTTTCTCCTACGAGCAGTACTTC. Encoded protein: CASSPGTFSYEQYF.

CDR3 sequence reads: CASSVQGAETQYF. CDR3 coding DNA: TGTGCCAGCAGTGTCCAGGGGGCCGAGACCCAGTACTTC. This chain uses TRBV6-1 with TRBJ2-5, with TRBD1 matching 8 bases. CDR3 length: 13 amino acids. The V gene end was trimmed by 4 bases and the J gene end by 5 bases; junction bases not matched to a gene: 3. Per the germline V gene, CDR1 is MNHNS and CDR2 is SASEGT.